This TCR beta chain emerged from a study of post-analysis software for immune sequencing data. Turning to the study itself: Included courses were relapsing-remitting and secondary progressive multiple sclerosis; progressive-relapsing multiple sclerosis was also included. Overall study results and limits: A significant reduction in normalized Chao1 diversity was observed in multiple sclerosis patients versus controls. There were five TRBV segments more frequent in patients than controls, and TRBV5-6, TRBV5-1 and TRBV20-1 were among them. Same-batch samples co-clustered strongly by F measure.

V was clipped by 5 bases and J by 3 bases, with 11 bases between them. The germline gives CDR1 MNHEY, CDR2 SVGEGT. The CDR3 covers 14 residues. The authors incorporated unique molecular identifiers into the TCR beta cDNA libraries. Roughly 500,000 cDNA molecules were obtained per 1 to 10 million input T cells. TCRdb used MiXCR to reprocess the PCR reads, holding one entry per CDR3 protein. The sample has a few hundred thousand distinct CDR3 sequences; around a third are singletons. A word on this clonotype: Its antigen is as yet unknown.

The TCR originated in a girl aged 10 to 17 with multiple sclerosis. The V gene is TRBV6-2 or TRBV6-3, the J gene TRBJ1-5; possibly TRBD1 for D (5 bases). The sequenced material came from blood. CDR3 sequence reads: CASSATQANQPQHF. For the CDR3, the DNA is TGTGCCAGCAGTGCAACACAGGCCAATCAGCCCCAGCATTTT.